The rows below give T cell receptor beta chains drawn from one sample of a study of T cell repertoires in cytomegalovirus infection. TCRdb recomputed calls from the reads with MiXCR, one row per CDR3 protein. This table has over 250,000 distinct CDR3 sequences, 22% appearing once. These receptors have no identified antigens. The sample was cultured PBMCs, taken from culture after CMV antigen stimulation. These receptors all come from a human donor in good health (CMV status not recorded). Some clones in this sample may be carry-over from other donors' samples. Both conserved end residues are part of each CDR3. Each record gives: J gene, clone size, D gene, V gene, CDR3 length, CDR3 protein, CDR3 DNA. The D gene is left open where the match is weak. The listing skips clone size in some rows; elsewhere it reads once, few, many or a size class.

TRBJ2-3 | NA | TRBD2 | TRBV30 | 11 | CACTSGSAQYF | TGTGCCTGTACTAGCGGGAGCGCGCAGTATTTT
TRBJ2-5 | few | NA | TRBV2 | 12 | CASKAGKETQYF | TGTGCCAGCAAGGCGGGAAAAGAGACCCAGTACTTC
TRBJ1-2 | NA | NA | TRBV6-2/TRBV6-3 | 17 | CASNPPRPQETLYGCTF | TGTGCCAGCAACCCGCCCCGACCTCAGGAGACTCTCTATGGCTGCACCTTC
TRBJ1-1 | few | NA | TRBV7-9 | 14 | CASSLVSSFVNAFF | TGTGCCAGCAGCTTAGTTTCGAGTTTTGTGAATGCTTTCTTT
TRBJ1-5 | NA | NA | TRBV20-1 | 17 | CSAREGRQGFRNQPQHF | TGCAGTGCTAGAGAAGGTCGGCAGGGTTTTCGAAATCAGCCCCAGCATTTT
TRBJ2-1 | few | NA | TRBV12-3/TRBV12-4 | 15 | CASSFATSSYNEQFF | TGTGCCAGCAGTTTTGCCACTAGCTCCTACAATGAGCAGTTCTTC
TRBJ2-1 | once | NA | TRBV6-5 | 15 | CASSYQLARDNEQFF | TGTGCCAGCAGTTACCAGCTGGCCAGGGACAATGAGCAGTTCTTC
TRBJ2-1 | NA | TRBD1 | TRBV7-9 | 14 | CASSVRDRVLEQFF | TGTGCCAGCAGCGTCCGGGACAGGGTCCTTGAGCAGTTCTTC
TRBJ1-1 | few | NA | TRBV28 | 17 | CASSFPSNPALNTEAFF | TGTGCCAGCAGTTTTCCCTCCAACCCTGCTTTGAACACTGAAGCTTTCTTT
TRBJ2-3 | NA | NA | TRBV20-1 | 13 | CSAIPTGTDTQYF | TGCAGTGCTATTCCGACGGGCACAGATACGCAGTATTTT
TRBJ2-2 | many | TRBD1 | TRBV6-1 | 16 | CASNDPGQTNTGELFF | TGTGCCAGCAATGACCCGGGACAGACGAACACCGGGGAGCTGTTTTTT
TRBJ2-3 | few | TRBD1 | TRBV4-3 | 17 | CASSQDPPGQRTDTQYF | TGCGCCAGCAGCCAAGATCCCCCGGGACAGCGCACAGATACGCAGTATTTT
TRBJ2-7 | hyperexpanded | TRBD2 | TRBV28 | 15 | CASSLPEGLAHEQYF | TGTGCCAGCAGTTTACCCGAGGGACTAGCTCACGAGCAGTACTTC
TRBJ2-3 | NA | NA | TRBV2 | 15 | CASRAWERSTDTQYF | TGTGCCAGCAGAGCCTGGGAGCGTAGCACAGATACGCAGTATTTT
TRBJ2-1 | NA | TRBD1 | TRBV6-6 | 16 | CASRDRGRAIHNEQFF | TGTGCCAGCAGAGACAGGGGACGCGCGATTCACAATGAGCAGTTCTTC
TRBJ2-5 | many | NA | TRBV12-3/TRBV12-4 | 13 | CASSTQRARAQYF | TGTGCCAGCAGTACACAGCGGGCTAGGGCCCAGTACTTC
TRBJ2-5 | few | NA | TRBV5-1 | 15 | CASSSRAEGRETQYF | TGCGCCAGCAGCTCCCGGGCCGAGGGGCGAGAGACCCAGTACTTC
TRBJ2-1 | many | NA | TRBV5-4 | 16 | CASSLGGRGSYNEQFF | TGTGCCAGCAGCTTGGGGGGGAGAGGGTCCTACAATGAGCAGTTCTTC
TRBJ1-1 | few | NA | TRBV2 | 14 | CASSPQGMNTEAFF | TGTGCCAGCAGTCCTCAGGGGATGAACACTGAAGCTTTCTTT
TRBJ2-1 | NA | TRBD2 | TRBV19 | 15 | CASSPHGTRINEQFF | TGTGCCAGTAGTCCCCATGGGACTAGAATCAATGAGCAGTTCTTC
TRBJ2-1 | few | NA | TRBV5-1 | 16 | CASSFGGSGGRYEQFF | TGCGCCAGCAGCTTCGGCGGTAGCGGCGGTCGCTATGAGCAGTTCTTC
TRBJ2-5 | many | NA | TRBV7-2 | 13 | CASSRTYQETQYF | TGTGCCAGCAGCCGAACGTACCAAGAGACCCAGTACTTC